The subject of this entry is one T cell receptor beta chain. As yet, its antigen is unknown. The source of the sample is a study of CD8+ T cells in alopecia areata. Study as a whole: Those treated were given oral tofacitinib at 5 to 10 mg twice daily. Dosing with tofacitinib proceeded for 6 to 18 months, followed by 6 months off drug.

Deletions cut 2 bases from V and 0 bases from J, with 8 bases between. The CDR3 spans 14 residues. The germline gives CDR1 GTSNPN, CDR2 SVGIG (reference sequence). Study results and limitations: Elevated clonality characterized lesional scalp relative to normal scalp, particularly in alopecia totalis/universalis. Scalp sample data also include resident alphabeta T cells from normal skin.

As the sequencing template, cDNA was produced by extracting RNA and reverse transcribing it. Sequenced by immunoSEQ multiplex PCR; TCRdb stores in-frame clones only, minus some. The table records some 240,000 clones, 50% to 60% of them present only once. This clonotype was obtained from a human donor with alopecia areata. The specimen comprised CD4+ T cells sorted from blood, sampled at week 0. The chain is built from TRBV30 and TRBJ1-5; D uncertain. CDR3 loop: CAWSRENSNQPQHF. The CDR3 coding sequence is TGTGCCTGGAGTAGGGAAAATAGCAATCAGCCCCAGCATTTT.